This T cell receptor beta chain was recorded in a study of chemoradiotherapy in HPV16-positive cancers. Using immunoSEQ multiplex PCR, the repertoire was profiled, and TCRdb retains in-frame clones only, with some absent. The sample contains approximately 12,000 clones, 90% of which appear only once. V gave up 2 bases and J gave up 3 bases, with 9 bases separating them. The germline gives CDR1 MGHDK, CDR2 SYGVNS. This CDR3 is 14 amino acids long. Remarks on this clone: No antigen is known for it.

Overall study findings and caveats: Candidate HPV-specific clones and E7-related TCR motifs grew in tumor during treatment.

The biological material was taken from a patient who underwent chemoradiotherapy. This clonotype was obtained from a human donor with HPV-associated anogenital cancer. The J gene is TRBJ2-3, the V gene TRBV25-1, with a weak D call TRBD2 (5 bases). CDR3 in amino acids: CASSEIGDTDTQYF. CDR3 sequence (DNA): TGTGCCAGCAGTGAAATCGGGGATACAGATACGCAGTATTTT.